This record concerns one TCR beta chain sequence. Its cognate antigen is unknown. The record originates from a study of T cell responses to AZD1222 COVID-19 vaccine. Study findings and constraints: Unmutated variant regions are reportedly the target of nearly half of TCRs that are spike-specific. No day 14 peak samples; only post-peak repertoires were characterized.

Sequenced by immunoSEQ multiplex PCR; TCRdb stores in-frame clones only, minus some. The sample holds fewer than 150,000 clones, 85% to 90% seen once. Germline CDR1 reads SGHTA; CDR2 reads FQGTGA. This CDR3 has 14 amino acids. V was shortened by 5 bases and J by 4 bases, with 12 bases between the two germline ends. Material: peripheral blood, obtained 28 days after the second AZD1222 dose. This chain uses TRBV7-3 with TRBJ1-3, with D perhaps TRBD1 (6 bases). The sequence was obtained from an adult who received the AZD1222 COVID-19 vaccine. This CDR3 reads CASSDGGPGNTIYF. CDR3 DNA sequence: TGTGCCAGCAGCGATGGGGGGCCCGGAAACACCATATATTTT.